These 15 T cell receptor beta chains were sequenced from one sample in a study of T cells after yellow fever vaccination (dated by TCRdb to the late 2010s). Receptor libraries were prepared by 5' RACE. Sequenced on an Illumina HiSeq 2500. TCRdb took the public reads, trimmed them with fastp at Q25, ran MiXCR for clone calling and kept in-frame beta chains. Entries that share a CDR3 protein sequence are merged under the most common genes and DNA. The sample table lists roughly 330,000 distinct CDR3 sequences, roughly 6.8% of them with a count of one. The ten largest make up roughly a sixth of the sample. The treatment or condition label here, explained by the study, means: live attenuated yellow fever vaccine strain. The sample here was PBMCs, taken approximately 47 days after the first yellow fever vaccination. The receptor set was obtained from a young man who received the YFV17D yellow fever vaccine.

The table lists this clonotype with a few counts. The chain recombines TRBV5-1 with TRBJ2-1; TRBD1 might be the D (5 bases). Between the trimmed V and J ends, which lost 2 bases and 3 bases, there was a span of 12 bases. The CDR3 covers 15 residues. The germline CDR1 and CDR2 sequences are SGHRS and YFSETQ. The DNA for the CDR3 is TGCGCCAGCAGCTTCTTGACAGCCCACTACAATGAGCAGTTCTTC. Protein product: CASSFLTAHYNEQFF.

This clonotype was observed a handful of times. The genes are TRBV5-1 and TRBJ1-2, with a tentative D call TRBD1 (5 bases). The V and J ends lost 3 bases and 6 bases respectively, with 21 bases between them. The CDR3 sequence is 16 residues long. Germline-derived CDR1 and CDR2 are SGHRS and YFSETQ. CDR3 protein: CASSSKPGPGGNGYTF. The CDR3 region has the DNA TGCGCCAGCAGCTCCAAGCCGGGACCCGGAGGGAATGGCTACACCTTC.

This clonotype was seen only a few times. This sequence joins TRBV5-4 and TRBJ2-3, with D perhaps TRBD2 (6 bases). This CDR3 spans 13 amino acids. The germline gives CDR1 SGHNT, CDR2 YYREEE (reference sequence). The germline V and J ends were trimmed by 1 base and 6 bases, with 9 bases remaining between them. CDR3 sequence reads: CASSLQGGDTQYF. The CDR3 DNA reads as TGTGCCAGCAGCTTGCAGGGAGGCGATACGCAGTATTTT.

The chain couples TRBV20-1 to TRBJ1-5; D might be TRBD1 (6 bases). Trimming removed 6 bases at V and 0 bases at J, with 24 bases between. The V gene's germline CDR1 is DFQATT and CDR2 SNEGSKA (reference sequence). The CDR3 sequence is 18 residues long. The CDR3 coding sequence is TGCAGTGCCGCATACAGGGTTTGGGGGGATTATAGCAATCAGCCCCAGCATTTT. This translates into CSAAYRVWGDYSNQPQHF.

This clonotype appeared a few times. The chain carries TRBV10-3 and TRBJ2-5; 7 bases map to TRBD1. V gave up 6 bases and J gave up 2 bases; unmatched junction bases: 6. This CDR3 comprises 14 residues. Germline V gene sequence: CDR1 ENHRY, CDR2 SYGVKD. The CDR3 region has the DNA TGTGCCATCAGCCAGGCAGGGGGTCAAGAGACCCAGTACTTC. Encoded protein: CAISQAGGQETQYF.

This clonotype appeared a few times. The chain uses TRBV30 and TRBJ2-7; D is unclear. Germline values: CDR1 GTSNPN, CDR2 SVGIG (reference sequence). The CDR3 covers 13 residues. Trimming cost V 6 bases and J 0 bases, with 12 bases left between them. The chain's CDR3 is CACGQSSSYEQYF. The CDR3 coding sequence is TGTGCCTGTGGGCAGTCCAGCTCCTACGAGCAGTACTTC.

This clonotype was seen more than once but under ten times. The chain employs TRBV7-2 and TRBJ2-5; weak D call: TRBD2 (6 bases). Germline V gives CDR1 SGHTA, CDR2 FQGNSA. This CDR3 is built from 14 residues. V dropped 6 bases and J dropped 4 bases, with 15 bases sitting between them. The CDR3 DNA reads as TGTGCCAGCAGAGAGGGAGGATTGGTAGAGACCCAGTACTTC. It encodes CASREGGLVETQYF.

The DNA of the CDR3 is TGCGCCAGCAGCGAAGGACAGGGGATACACGAGCAGTACGTC. Protein: CASSEGQGIHEQYV. The chain couples TRBV5-1 to TRBJ2-7; 9 bases map to TRBD1. The CDR3 runs 14 residues. Germline CDR1 is SGHRS and CDR2 is YFSETQ. V lost 4 bases, J lost 5 bases, and 7 bases stayed unmatched.

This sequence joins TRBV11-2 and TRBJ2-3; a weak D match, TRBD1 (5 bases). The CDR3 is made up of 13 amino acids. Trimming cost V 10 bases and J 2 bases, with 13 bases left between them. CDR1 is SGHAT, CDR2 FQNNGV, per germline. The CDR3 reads CAIGRQLTDTQYF. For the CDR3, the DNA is TGTGCCATCGGAAGACAGCTCACAGATACGCAGTATTTT.

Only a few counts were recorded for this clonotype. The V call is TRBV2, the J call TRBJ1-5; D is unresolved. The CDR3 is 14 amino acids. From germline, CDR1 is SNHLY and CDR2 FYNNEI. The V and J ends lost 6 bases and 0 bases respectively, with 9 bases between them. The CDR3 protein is CASSYQLSNQPQHF. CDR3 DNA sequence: TGTGCCAGCAGCTATCAGCTTAGCAATCAGCCCCAGCATTTT.

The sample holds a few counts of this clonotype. CDR3 sequence (DNA): TGTGCCATCAGTGAATCCGGGGCTTACGAGCAGTACGTC. It encodes CAISESGAYEQYV. V and J are TRBV10-3 and TRBJ2-7; D is tentatively TRBD1 or TRBD2 (5 bases each). The CDR3 length is 13 residues. Germline CDR1 is ENHRY and CDR2 is SYGVKD. V was pared by 3 bases and J by 4 bases, with 10 bases between.

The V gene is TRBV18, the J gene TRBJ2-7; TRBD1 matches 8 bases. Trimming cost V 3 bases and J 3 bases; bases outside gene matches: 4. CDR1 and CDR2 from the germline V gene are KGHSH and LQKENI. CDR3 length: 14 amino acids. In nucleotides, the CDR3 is TGTGCCAGCTCACCCACAGGGGGGATCTACGAGCAGTACGTC. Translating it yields CASSPTGGIYEQYV.

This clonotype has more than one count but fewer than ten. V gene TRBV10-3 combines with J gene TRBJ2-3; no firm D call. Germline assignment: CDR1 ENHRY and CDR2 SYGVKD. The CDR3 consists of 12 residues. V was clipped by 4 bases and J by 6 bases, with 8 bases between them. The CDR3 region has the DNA TGTGCCATCAGTGCTCGTGGGGATACGCAGTATTTT. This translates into CAISARGDTQYF.

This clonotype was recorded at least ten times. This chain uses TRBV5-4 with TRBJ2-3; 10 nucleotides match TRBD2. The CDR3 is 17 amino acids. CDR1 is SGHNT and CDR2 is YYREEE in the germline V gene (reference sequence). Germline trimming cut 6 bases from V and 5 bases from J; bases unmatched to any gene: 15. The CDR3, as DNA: TGTGCCAGCACCGACGGCGGGAGGCTAGCGGGGGTAGATACGCAGTATTTT. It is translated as CASTDGGRLAGVDTQYF.

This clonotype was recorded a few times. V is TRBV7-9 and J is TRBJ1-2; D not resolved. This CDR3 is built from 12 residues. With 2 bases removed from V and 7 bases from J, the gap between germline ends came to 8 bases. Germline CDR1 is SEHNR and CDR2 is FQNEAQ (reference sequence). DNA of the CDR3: TGTGCCAGCAGCTTAATCCGAGCTGGCTACACCTTC. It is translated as CASSLIRAGYTF.